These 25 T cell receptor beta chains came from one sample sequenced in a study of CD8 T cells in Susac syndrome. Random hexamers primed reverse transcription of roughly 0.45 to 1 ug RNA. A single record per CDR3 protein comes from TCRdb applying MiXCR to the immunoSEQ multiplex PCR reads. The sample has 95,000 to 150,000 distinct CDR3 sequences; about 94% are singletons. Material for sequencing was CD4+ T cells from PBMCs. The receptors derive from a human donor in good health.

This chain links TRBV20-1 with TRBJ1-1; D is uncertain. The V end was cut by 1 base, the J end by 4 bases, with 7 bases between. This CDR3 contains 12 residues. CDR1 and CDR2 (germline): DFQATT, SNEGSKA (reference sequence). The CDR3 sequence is CSARVRSTEAFF. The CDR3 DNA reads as TGCAGTGCTAGAGTGAGAAGCACTGAAGCTTTCTTT.

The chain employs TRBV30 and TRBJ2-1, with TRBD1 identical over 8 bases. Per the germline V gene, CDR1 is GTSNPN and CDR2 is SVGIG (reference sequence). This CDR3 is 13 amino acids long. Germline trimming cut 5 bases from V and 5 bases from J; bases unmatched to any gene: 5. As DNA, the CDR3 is TGTGCCTGGGGGCGGGACAGGAACAATGAGCAGTTCTTC. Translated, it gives CAWGRDRNNEQFF. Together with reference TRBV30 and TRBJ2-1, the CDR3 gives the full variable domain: SQTIHQWPATLVQPVGSPLSLECTVEGTSNPNLYWYRQAAGRGLQLLFYSVGIGQISSEVPQNLSASRPQDRQFILSSKKLLLSDSGFYLCAWGRDRNNEQFFGPGTRLTVL.

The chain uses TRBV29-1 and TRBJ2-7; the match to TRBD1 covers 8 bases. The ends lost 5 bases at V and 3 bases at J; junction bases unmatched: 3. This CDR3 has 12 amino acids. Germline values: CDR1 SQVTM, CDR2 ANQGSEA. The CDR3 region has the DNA TGCAGCGTTCCCGGGACAGGCTACGAGCAGTACTTC. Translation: CSVPGTGYEQYF.

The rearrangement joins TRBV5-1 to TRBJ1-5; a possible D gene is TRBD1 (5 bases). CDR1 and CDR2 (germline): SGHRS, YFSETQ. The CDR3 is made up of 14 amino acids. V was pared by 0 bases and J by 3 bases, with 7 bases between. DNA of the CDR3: TGCGCCAGCAGCTTGGGACAGCCCAATCAGCCCCAGCATTTT. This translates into CASSLGQPNQPQHF.

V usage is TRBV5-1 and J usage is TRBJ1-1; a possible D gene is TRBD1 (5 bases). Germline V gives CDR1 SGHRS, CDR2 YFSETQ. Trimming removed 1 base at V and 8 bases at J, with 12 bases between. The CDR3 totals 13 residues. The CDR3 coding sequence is TGCGCCAGCAGCTTGAGCCCCTCAGGGGAAGCTTTCTTT. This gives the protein CASSLSPSGEAFF. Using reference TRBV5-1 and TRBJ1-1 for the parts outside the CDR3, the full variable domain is KAGVTQTPRYLIKTRGQQVTLSCSPISGHRSVSWYQQTPGQGLQFLFEYFSETQRNKGNFPGRFSGRQFSNSRSEMNVSTLELGDSALYLCASSLSPSGEAFFGQGTRLTVV.

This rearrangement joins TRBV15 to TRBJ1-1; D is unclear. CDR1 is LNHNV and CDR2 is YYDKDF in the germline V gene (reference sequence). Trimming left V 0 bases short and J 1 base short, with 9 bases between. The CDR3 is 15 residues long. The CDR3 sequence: CATSRDYSKNTEAFF. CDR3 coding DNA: TGTGCCACCAGCAGAGATTACTCGAAGAACACTGAAGCTTTCTTT.

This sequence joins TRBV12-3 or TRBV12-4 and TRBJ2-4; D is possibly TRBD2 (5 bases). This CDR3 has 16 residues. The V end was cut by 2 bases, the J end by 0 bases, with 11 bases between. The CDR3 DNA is TGTGCCAGCAGTTTACACGGAGGAGAAGCCAAAAACATTCAGTACTTC. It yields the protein CASSLHGGEAKNIQYF.

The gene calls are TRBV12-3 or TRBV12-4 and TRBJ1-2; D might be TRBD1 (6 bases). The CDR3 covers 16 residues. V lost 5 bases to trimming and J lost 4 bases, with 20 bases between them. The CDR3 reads CASSPRGGQSGYGYTF. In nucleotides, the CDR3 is TGTGCCAGCAGTCCCCGGGGGGGGCAGTCCGGCTATGGCTACACCTTC.

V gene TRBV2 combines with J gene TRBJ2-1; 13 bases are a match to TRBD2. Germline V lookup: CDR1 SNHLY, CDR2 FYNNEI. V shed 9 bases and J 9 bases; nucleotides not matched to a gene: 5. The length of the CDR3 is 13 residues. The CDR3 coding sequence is TGTGCCAGTGGACTAGCGGGAGTGGCTGAGCAGTTCTTC. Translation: CASGLAGVAEQFF.

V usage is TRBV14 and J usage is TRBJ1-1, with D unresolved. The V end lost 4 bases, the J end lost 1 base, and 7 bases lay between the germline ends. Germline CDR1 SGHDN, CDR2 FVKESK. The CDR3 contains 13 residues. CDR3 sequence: CASSRARNTEAFF. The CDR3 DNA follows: TGTGCCAGCAGCCGGGCTAGGAACACTGAAGCTTTCTTT.

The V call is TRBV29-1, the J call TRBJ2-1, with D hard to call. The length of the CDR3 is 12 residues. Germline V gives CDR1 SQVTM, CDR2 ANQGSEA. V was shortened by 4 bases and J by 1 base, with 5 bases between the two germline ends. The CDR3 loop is CSVVPSYNEQFF. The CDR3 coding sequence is TGCAGCGTTGTTCCATCCTACAATGAGCAGTTCTTC.

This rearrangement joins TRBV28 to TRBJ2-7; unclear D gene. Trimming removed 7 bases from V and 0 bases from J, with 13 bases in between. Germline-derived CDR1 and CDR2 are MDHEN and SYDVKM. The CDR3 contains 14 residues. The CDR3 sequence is CASNWATLSYEQYF. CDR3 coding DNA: TGTGCCAGCAACTGGGCTACGCTCTCCTACGAGCAGTACTTC.

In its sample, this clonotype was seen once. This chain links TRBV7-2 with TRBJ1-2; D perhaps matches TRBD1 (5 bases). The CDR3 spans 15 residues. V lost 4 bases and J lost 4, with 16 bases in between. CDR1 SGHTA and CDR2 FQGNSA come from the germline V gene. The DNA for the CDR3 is TGTGCCAGCAGCTCAAACTCCCGGGGGATCTATGGCTACACCTTC. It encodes CASSSNSRGIYGYTF.

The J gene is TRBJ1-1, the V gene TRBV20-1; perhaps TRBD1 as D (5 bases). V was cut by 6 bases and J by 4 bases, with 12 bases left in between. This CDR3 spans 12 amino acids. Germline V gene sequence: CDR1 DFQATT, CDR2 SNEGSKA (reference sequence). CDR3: CSAPDISTEAFF. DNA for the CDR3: TGCAGTGCACCGGACATCAGCACTGAAGCTTTCTTT.

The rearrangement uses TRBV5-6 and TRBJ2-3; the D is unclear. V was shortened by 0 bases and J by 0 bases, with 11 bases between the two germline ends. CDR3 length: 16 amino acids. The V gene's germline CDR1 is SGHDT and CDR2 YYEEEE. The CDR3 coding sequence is TGTGCCAGCAGCTTGGGATCAAGGCGGAGCACAGATACGCAGTATTTT. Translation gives CASSLGSRRSTDTQYF. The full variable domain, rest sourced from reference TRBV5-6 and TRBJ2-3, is DAGVTQSPTHLIKTRGQQVTLRCSPKSGHDTVSWYQQALGQGPQFIFQYYEEEERQRGNFPDRFSGHQFPNYSSELNVNALLLGDSALYLCASSLGSRRSTDTQYFGPGTRLTVL.

The CDR3 DNA sequence: TGTGCCAGCAGTGAAGCTAGCGGAGTGGTTACGCAGTATTTT. Translated, it gives CASSEASGVVTQYF. This sequence joins TRBV2 and TRBJ2-3; possibly TRBD2 for D (6 bases). Germline CDR1 is SNHLY and CDR2 is FYNNEI. Trimming took off 0 bases at V and 8 bases at J, with 12 bases between the two ends. The CDR3 runs 14 residues. Full variable domain (missing parts from reference TRBV2 and TRBJ2-3): EPEVTQTPSHQVTQMGQEVILRCVPISNHLYFYWYRQILGQKVEFLVSFYNNEISEKSEIFDDQFSVERPDGSNFTLKIRSTKLEDSAMYFCASSEASGVVTQYFGPGTRLTVL.

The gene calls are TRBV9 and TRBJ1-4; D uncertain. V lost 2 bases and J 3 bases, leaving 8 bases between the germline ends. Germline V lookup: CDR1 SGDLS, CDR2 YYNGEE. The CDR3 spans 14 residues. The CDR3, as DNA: TGTGCCAGCAGCGTGGCCGGGGCTAATGAAAAACTGTTTTTT. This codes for CASSVAGANEKLFF.

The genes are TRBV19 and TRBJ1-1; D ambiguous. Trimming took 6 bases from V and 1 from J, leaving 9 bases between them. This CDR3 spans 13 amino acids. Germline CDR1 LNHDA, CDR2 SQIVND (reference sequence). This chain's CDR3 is CASRTRTNTEAFF. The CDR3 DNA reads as TGTGCCAGTAGGACGAGAACGAACACTGAAGCTTTCTTT. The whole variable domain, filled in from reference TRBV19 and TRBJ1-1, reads DGGITQSPKYLFRKEGQNVTLSCEQNLNHDAMYWYRQDPGQGLRLIYYSQIVNDFQKGDIAEGYSVSREKKESFPLTVTSAQKNPTAFYLCASRTRTNTEAFFGQGTRLTVV.

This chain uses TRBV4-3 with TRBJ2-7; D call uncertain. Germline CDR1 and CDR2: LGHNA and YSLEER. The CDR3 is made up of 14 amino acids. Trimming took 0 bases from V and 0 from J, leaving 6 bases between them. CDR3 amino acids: CASSQDLTSYEQYF. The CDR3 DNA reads TGCGCCAGCAGCCAAGATCTGACCTCCTACGAGCAGTACTTC.

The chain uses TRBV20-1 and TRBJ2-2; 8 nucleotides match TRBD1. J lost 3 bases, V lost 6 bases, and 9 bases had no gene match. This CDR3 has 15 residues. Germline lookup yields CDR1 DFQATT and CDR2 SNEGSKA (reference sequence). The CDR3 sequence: CSARPLDRDTGELFF. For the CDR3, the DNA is TGCAGTGCCCGCCCACTGGACAGGGACACCGGGGAGCTGTTTTTT.

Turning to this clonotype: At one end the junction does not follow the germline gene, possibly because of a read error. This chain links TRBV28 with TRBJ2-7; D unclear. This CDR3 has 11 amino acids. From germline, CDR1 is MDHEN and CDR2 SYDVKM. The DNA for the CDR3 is TGTGCCAGCAGTTTACAGGCCAGCATGAACTTC. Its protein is CASSLQASMNF.

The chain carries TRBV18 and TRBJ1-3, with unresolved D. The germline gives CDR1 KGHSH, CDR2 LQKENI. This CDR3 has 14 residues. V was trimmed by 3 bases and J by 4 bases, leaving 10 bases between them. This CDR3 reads CASSPSREGNTIYF. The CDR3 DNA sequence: TGTGCCAGCTCACCGTCGAGGGAGGGAAACACCATATATTTT.

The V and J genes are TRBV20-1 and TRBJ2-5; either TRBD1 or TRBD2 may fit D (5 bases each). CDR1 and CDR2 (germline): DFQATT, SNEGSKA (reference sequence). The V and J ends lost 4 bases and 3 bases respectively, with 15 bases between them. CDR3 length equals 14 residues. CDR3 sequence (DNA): TGCAGTGCTACGACCCGGGACCTAGAAGAGACCCAGTACTTC. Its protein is CSATTRDLEETQYF.

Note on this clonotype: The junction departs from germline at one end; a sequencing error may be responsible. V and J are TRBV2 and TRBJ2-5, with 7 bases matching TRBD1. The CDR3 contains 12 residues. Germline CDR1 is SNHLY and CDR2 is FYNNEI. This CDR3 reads CASRILTGRLNF. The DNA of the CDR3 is TGTGCCAGCAGGATCCTGACAGGGCGCCTTAACTTC.

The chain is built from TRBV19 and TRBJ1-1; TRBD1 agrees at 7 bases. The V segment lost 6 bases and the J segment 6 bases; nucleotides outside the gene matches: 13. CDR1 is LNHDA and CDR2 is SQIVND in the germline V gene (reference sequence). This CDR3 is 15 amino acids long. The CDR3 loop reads CASRSFGTGAAEAFF. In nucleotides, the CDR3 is TGTGCCAGTAGATCCTTCGGCACAGGGGCGGCTGAAGCTTTCTTT.